This T cell receptor (beta chain) derives from a study of blood T cell repertoires in COVID-19. About the study: Whether acute or convalescent, the COVID-19 samples came from the United States, Italy and Spain. PBMCs, B-cell-depleted T cells, or T cells were the source of the cDNA or gDNA that made up the material.

Authors' analysis steps: For nucleated cells, counts were estimated from reference gene primer amplification. Clones were sequenced by immunoSEQ multiplex PCR, and TCRdb holds only the in-frame ones, with some missing. V and J calls and clone size come straight from that table; D and trimming were deduced from the DNA. Here the sample spans 90,000 to 110,000 clones, around four fifths being singletons. This clone was observed once. Trimming removed 3 bases from V and 0 bases from J; junction bases left unmatched: 2. This CDR3 has 15 amino acids. Germline V gene sequence: CDR1 WNHNN, CDR2 SYGVQD (reference sequence).

The sequencing sample was made of peripheral blood. This chain links TRBV10-1 with TRBJ1-1, with 9 bases lining up with TRBD1. The sequence came from a woman aged 70-85 years with acute or convalescent COVID-19. The CDR3 protein is CASSDGTGLNTEAFF. In DNA, the CDR3 is TGCGCCAGCAGTGACGGGACAGGGTTGAACACTGAAGCTTTCTTT.